These T cell receptor beta chains were read from a single sample in a study of blood T cell repertoires in COVID-19. Sequenced by immunoSEQ multiplex PCR; TCRdb stores in-frame clones only, minus some. The table lists around 100,000 clones, approximately 84% of them singletons. Sequencing was done on a sample of peripheral blood. These receptor sequences come from a human donor in a cohort sampled during active or convalescent COVID-19. Each CDR3 is given with its conserved first and last residue.

V: TRBV7-6
J: TRBJ2-4
CDR3: CASSLSAGGTNIQYF

V: TRBV28
J: TRBJ2-1
CDR3: CASSLASYNEQFF

V: TRBV4-1
J: TRBJ2-1
CDR3: CASSQDPVLIYNEQFF

V: TRBV24-1
J: TRBJ2-2
CDR3: CATSDPSRSGRTGELFF

V: TRBV7-3
J: TRBJ1-1
CDR3: CASSLSGGENTEAFF

V: TRBV6-6
J: TRBJ1-2
CDR3: CASTQGGASGGYTF

V: TRBV5-1
J: TRBJ2-1
CDR3: CASSLASSGGYNEQFF

V: TRBV27
J: TRBJ1-2
CDR3: CASRGTVAWGDYGYTF

V: TRBV5-1
J: TRBJ2-5
CDR3: CASSLTGSRETQYF

V: TRBV4-1
J: TRBJ2-5
CDR3: CASSPRPGQGRETQYF

V: TRBV7-2
J: TRBJ1-4
CDR3: CASSGRGGRSEKLFF

V: TRBV28
J: TRBJ1-2
CDR3: CASSFLFRGNGYTF

V: TRBV20-1
J: TRBJ2-7
CDR3: CSASRTGFRYEQYF

V: TRBV2
J: TRBJ2-2
CDR3: CASSGDSQIGELFF

V: TRBV4-1
J: TRBJ1-1
CDR3: CASSQGQGDTEAFF

V: TRBV6-2/TRBV6-3
J: TRBJ2-7
CDR3: CASSYSGHYEQYF

V: TRBV5-1
J: TRBJ2-5
CDR3: CASSLVGGGPETQYF

V: TRBV5-4
J: TRBJ2-5
CDR3: CASSLGTAQETQYF

V: TRBV5-1
J: TRBJ1-3
CDR3: CASSLTGPGNTIYF

V: TRBV5-5
J: TRBJ2-2
CDR3: CASSSFFRGPNTGELFF

V: TRBV7-9
J: TRBJ2-5
CDR3: CASSLGQTSQETQYF

V: TRBV10-1
J: TRBJ2-7
CDR3: CASGQGTDEQYF

V: TRBV19
J: TRBJ2-5
CDR3: CASSSIPEQETQYF

V: TRBV2
J: TRBJ1-1
CDR3: CASKQGVSNTEAFF

V: TRBV7-3
J: TRBJ1-2
CDR3: CASSLAGGAKGYTF

V: TRBV27
J: TRBJ2-7
CDR3: CASSLFLPGTGVDEQYF

V: TRBV9
J: TRBJ1-1
CDR3: CASSEGTGANTEAFF

V: TRBV18
J: TRBJ1-2
CDR3: CASSPDRVDYGYTF

V: TRBV5-5
J: TRBJ2-1
CDR3: CASSLALAGKRDEQFF

V: TRBV4-3
J: TRBJ2-2
CDR3: CASSQGLAGAYTGELFF

V: TRBV11-2
J: TRBJ2-1
CDR3: CASSLRDRDRVSSYNEQFF

V: TRBV11-3
J: TRBJ2-7
CDR3: CASSPGDYEQYF

V: TRBV20-1
J: TRBJ1-5
CDR3: CSASRGQDLYSNQPQHF

V: TRBV7-8
J: TRBJ1-1
CDR3: CASSLRGPLNTEAFF

V: TRBV12-3/TRBV12-4
J: TRBJ2-1
CDR3: CASSLRSGDEFF

V: TRBV7-2
J: TRBJ2-1
CDR3: CASSLETGPNEQFF

V: TRBV3-1/TRBV3-2
J: TRBJ2-7
CDR3: CASGRDLRGPGYEQYF

V: TRBV4-1
J: TRBJ1-6
CDR3: CASSPQSRESPLHF

V: TRBV7-2
J: TRBJ1-4
CDR3: CASSFTGTGEEKLFF

V: TRBV5-5
J: TRBJ2-3
CDR3: CASSLRAGGPSDTQYF

V: TRBV7-2
J: TRBJ1-3
CDR3: CASSLETGSGNTIYF

V: TRBV6-5
J: TRBJ1-2
CDR3: CASVSSRGIYGYTF

V: TRBV6-2/TRBV6-3
J: TRBJ2-3
CDR3: CASSFVAATDTQYF

V: TRBV4-2
J: TRBJ2-3
CDR3: CASSPRGTDTQYF

V: TRBV28
J: TRBJ1-1
CDR3: CASALYSEAFF

V: TRBV7-8
J: TRBJ2-7
CDR3: CASSPTGTISYEQYF

V: TRBV19
J: TRBJ2-2
CDR3: CASSMGQGEAGELFF

V: TRBV10-1
J: TRBJ2-1
CDR3: CASSEQDSYNEQFF

V: TRBV11-3
J: TRBJ1-6
CDR3: CASSSRDRGYNSPLHF

V: TRBV18
J: TRBJ1-2
CDR3: CASSPPAQGGHYGYTF

V: TRBV3-1/TRBV3-2
J: TRBJ2-1
CDR3: CASSQALAGEQFF

V: TRBV9
J: TRBJ2-6
CDR3: CASSVVPGGGSGANVLTF

V: TRBV27
J: TRBJ1-6
CDR3: CASSPHTGETTHF

V: TRBV7-3
J: TRBJ2-3
CDR3: CASSTGTSGGDTQYF

V: TRBV24-1
J: TRBJ1-2
CDR3: CATSANRGGVSYGYTF

V: TRBV11-3
J: TRBJ1-2
CDR3: CASSLSPDRAYGYTF

V: TRBV19
J: TRBJ2-1
CDR3: CASSIVSGGAYNEQFF

V: TRBV19
J: TRBJ2-2
CDR3: CATPSERVGELFF

V: TRBV30
J: TRBJ1-1
CDR3: CAWSTGWYTEAFF

V: TRBV9
J: TRBJ2-2
CDR3: CASSVGVGQTGELFF